This T cell receptor (beta chain) is from a study of blood T cell repertoires in COVID-19. Turning to the study itself: Samples of COVID-19 (acute and convalescent) were obtained from the United States, Italy and Spain. The analysed material was cDNA or gDNA that came from T cells, B-cell-depleted T cells, or PBMCs.

Seattle researchers signed up patients amid active infection and tracked them longitudinally. This CDR3 comprises 13 residues. Germline V gives CDR1 SQVTM, CDR2 ANQGSEA. V lost 6 bases and J lost 3; bases outside the gene matches: 7. The protocol was immunoSEQ multiplex PCR, while the TCRdb copy is restricted to in-frame clones and leaves out a portion. The sample shows approximately 120,000 clones, roughly nine tenths of them seen only once. The source is a man aged 50-60 years with COVID-19, enrolled during active disease. This rearrangement joins TRBV29-1 to TRBJ1-2, with 7 bases aligning to TRBD1. The sample taken for sequencing was peripheral blood. The CDR3 nucleotides are TGCAGCGTCTTAACAGGGGCCTACTATGGCTACACCTTC. Encoded protein: CSVLTGAYYGYTF.